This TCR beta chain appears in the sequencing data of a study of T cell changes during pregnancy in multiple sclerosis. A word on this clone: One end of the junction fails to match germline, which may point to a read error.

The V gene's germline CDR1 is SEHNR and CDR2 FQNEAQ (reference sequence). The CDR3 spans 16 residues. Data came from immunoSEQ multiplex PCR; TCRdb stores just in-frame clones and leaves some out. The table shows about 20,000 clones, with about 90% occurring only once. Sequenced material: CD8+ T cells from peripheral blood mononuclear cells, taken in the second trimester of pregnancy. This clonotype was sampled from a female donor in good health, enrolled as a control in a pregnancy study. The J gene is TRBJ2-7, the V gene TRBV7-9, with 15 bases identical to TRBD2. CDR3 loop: CASSLGTSGRTLEQYF. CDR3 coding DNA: TGTGCCAGCAGTTTAGGGACTAGCGGGAGGACCCTCGAGCAGTACTTC.